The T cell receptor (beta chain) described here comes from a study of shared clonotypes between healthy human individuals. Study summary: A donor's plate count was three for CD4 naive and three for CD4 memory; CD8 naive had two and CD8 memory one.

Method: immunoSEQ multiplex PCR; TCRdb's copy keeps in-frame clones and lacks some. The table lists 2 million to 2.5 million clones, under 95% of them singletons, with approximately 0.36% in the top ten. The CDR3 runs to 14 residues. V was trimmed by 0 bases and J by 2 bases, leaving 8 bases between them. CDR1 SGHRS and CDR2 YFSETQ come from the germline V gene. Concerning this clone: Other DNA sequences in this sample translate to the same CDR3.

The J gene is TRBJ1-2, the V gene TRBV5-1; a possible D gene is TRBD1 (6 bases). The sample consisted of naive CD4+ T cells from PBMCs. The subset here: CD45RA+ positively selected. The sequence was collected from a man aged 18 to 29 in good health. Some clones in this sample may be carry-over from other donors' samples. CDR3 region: CASSLGTENYGYTF. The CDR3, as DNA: TGCGCCAGCAGCTTGGGGACAGAGAACTATGGCTACACCTTC.